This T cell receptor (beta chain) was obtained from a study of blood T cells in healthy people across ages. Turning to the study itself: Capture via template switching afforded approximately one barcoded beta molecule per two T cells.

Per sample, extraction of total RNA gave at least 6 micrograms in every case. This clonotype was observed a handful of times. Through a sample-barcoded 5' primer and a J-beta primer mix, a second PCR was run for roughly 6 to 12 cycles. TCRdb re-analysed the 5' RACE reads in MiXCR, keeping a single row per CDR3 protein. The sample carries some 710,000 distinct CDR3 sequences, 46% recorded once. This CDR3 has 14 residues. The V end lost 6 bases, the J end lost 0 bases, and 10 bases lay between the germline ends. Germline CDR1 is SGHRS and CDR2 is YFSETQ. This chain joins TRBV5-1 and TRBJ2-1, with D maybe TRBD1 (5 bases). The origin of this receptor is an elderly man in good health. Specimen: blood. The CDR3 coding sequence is TGCGCCAGCACGCAGGGCAGCTCCTACAATGAGCAGTTCTTC. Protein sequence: CASTQGSSYNEQFF.